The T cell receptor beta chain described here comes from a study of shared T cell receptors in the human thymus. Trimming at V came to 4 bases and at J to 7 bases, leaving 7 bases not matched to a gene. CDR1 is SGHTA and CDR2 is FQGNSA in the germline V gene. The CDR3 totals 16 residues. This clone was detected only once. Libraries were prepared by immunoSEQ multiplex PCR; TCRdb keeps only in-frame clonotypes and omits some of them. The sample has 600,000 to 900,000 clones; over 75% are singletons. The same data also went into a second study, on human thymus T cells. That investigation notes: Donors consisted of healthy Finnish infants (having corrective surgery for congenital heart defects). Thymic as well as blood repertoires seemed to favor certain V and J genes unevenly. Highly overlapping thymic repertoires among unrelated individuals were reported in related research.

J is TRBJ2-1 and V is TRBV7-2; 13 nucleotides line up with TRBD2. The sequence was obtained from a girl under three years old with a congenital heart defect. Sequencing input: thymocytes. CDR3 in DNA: TGTGCCAGCAGCTGTTGGACTAGCGGGGGCCAAAATGAGCAGTTCTTC. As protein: CASSCWTSGGQNEQFF.